The clone carrying this T cell receptor (beta chain) was observed at least ten times. The record originates from a study of OX40 agonist ivuxolimab in advanced cancers. Background on the study: Patients were treated with intravenous ivuxolimab, dosed at 0.01 to 10 mg/kg and infused every 2 weeks.

Repertoires were generated with immunoSEQ multiplex PCR, while TCRdb's copy carries only in-frame clones and drops some. The sample has about 64,000 clones, roughly four fifths seen once. The CDR3 runs 12 residues. Unmatched junction bases numbered 10, after V lost 11 bases and J lost 7 bases. CDR1 is MNHNY and CDR2 is SVGAGI in the germline V gene (reference sequence). The receptor's source is an adult with an advanced solid tumor such as melanoma, head and neck, liver or kidney cancer. The source material was CD4+ or CD8+ T cells sorted from blood, sampled in a trial of the OX40 agonist ivuxolimab. The rearrangement joins TRBV6-6 to TRBJ2-7; TRBD1 aligns across 8 bases. This CDR3 is CAGAGGLGEQYF. The CDR3 DNA follows: TGTGCCGGAGCAGGGGGCTTGGGGGAGCAGTACTTC.